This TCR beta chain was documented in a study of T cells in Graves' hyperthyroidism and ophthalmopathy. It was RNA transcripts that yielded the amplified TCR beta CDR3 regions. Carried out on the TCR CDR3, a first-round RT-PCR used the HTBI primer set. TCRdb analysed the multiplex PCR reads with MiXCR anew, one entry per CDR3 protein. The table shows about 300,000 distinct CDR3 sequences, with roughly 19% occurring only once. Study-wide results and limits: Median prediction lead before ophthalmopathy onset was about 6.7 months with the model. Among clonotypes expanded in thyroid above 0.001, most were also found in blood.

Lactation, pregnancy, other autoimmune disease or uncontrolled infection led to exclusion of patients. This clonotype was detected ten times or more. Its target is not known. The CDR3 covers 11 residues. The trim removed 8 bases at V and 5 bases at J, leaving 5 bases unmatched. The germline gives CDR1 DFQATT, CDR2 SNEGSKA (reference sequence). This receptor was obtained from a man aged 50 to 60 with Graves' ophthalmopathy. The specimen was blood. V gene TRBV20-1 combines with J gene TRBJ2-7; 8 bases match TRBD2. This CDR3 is CSSDSGNEQYF. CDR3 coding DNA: TGCAGTTCCGATAGCGGGAACGAGCAGTACTTC.